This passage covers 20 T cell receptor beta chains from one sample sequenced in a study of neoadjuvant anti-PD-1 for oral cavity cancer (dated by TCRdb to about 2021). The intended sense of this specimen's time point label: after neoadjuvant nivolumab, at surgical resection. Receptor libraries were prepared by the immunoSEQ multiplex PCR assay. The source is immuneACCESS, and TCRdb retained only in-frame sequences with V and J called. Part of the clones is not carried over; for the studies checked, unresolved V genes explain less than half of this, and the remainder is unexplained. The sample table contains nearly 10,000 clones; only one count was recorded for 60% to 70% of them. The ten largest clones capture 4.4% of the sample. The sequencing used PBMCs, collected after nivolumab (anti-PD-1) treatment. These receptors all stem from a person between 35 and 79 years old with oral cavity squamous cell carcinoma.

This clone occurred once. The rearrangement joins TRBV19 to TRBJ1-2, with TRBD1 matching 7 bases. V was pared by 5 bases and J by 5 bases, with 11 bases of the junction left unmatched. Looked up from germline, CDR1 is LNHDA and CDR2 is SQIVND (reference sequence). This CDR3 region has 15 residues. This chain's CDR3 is CASSSTPGQLYGYTF. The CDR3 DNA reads TGTGCCAGTAGTTCCACCCCGGGACAGCTATATGGCTACACCTTC.

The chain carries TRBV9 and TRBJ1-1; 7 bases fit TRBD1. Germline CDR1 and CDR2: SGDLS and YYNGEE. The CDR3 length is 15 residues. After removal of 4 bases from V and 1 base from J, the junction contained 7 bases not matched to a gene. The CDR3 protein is CASSRGGTANTEAFF. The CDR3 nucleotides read TGTGCCAGCAGCCGAGGCGGGACAGCGAACACTGAAGCTTTCTTT. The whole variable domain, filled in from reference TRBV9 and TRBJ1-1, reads DSGVTQTPKHLITATGQRVTLRCSPRSGDLSVYWYQQSLDQGLQFLIQYYNGEERAKGNILERFSAQQFPDLHSELNLSSLELGDSALYFCASSRGGTANTEAFFGQGTRLTVV.

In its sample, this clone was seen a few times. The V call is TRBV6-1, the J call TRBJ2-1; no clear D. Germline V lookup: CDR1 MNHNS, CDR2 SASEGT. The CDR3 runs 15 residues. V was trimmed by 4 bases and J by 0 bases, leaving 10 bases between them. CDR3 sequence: CASSVGQGSYNEQFF. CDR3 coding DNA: TGTGCCAGCAGTGTAGGGCAAGGCTCCTACAATGAGCAGTTCTTC.

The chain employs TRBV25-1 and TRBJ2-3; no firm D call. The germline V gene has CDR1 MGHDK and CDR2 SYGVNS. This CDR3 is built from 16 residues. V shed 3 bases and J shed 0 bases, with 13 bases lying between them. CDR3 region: CASSESGRRSTDTQYF. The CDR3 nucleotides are TGTGCCAGCAGTGAGTCCGGTCGTCGGAGCACAGATACGCAGTATTTT.

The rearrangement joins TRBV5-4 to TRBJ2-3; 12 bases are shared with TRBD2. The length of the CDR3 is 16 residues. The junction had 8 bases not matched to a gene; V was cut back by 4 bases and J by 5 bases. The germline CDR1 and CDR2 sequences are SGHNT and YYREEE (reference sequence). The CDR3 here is CASSRSSGGAEDTQYF. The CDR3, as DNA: TGTGCCAGCAGCAGATCTAGCGGGGGGGCTGAAGATACGCAGTATTTT.

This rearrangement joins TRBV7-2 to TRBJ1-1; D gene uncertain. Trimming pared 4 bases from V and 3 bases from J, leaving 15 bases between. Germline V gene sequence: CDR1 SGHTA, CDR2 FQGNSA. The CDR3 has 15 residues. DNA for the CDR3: TGTGCCAGCAGCTCCCCCGGCGTATATGACACTGAAGCTTTCTTT. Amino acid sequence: CASSSPGVYDTEAFF.

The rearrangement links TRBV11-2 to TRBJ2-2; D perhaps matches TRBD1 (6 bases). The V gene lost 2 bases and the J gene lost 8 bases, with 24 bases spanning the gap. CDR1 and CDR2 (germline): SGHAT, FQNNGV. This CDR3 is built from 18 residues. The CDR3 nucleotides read TGTGCCAGCAGCTTACTAGTACAGGGAAGGAGTGGTCCAGGGGAGCTGTTTTTT. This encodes CASSLLVQGRSGPGELFF.

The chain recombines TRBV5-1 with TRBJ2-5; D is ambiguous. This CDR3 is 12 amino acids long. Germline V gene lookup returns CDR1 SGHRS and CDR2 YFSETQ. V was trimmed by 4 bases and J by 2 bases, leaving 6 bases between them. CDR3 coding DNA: TGCGCCAGCAGCCAGATTCAAGAGACCCAGTACTTC. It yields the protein CASSQIQETQYF.

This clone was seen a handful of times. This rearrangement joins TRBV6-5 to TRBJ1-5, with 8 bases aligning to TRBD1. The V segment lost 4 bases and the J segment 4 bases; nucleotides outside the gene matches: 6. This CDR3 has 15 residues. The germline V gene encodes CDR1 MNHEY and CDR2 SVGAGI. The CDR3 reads CASSLRQGKNQPQHF. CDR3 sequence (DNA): TGTGCCAGCAGTTTACGACAGGGGAAGAATCAGCCCCAGCATTTT.

The chain's CDR3 is CASSFLRGVQNSPLHF. CDR3 coding DNA: TGTGCCAGCAGCTTCTTACGGGGGGTTCAGAATTCACCCCTCCACTTT. The chain is built from TRBV5-6 and TRBJ1-6, with D possibly being TRBD1 (5 bases). Between the trimmed V and J ends, which lost 2 bases and 7 bases, there was a span of 16 bases. Germline values: CDR1 SGHDT, CDR2 YYEEEE. There are 16 residues in the CDR3. Looking up the rest from reference TRBV5-6 and TRBJ1-6 gives the full variable domain: DAGVTQSPTHLIKTRGQQVTLRCSPKSGHDTVSWYQQALGQGPQFIFQYYEEEERQRGNFPDRFSGHQFPNYSSELNVNALLLGDSALYLCASSFLRGVQNSPLHFGNGTRLTVT.

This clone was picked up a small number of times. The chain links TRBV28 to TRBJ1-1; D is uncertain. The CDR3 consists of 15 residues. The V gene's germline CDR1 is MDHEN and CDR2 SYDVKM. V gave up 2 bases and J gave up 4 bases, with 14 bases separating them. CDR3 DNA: TGTGCCAGCAGTTTAGATGCGGTCCGAATCACTGAAGCTTTCTTT. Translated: CASSLDAVRITEAFF.

CDR3 in amino acids: CASSLGASGSADTQYF. The CDR3 region has the DNA TGCGCCAGCAGCTTGGGGGCCAGCGGGAGTGCAGATACGCAGTATTTT. V gene TRBV5-1 combines with J gene TRBJ2-3; TRBD2 aligns across 8 bases. Trimming took 0 bases from V and 4 from J; bases not matched to a gene: 7. Per germline, CDR1 SGHRS and CDR2 YFSETQ. This CDR3 region has 16 residues.

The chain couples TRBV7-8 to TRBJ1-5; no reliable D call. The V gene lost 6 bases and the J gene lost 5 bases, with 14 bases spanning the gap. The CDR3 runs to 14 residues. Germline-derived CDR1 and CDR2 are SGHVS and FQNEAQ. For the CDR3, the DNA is TGTGCCAGCAGTCCTCGGCTGGGAGATCAGCCCCAGCATTTT. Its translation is CASSPRLGDQPQHF.

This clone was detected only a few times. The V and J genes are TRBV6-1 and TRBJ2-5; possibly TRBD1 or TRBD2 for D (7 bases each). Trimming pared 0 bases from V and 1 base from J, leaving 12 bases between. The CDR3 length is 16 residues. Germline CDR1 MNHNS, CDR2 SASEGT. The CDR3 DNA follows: TGTGCCAGCAGTGAAGCAACAGGGGAGGGCCAAGAGACCCAGTACTTC. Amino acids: CASSEATGEGQETQYF.

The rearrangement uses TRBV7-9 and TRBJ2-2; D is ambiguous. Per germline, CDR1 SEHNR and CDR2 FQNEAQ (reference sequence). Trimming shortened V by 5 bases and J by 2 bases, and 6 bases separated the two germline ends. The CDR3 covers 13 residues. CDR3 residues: CASSAVNTGELFF. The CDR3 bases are TGTGCCAGCAGCGCGGTTAACACCGGGGAGCTGTTTTTT.

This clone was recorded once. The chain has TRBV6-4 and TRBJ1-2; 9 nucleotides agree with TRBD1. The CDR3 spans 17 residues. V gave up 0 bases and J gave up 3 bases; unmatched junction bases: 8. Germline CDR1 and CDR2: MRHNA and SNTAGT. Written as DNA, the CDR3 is TGTGCCAGCAGTGACTCGAACAGGGGGCCATCCCACTATGGCTACACCTTC. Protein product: CASSDSNRGPSHYGYTF.

CDR3 residues: CASRSGTGRRSTEAFF. The CDR3 bases are TGTGCCAGCAGGTCCGGGACAGGACGACGGAGCACTGAAGCTTTCTTT. This chain joins TRBV6-6 and TRBJ1-1; 8 nucleotides match TRBD1. The J segment lost 4 bases and the V segment lost 6 bases, leaving 13 bases of the junction unmatched. The length of the CDR3 is 16 residues. Looked up from germline, CDR1 is MNHNY and CDR2 is SVGAGI (reference sequence).

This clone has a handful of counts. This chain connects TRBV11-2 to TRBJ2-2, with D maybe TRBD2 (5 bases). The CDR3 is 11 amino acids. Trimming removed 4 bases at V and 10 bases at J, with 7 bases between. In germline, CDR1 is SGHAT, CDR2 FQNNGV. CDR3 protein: CASSSDLELFF. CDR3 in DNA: TGTGCCAGCAGCTCGGACTTGGAGCTGTTTTTT.

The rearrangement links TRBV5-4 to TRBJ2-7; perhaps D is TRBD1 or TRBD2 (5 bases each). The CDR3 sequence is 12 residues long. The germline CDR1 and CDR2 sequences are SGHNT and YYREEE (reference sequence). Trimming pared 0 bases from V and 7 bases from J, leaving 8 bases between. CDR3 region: CASSLGGLEQYF. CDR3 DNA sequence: TGTGCCAGCAGCTTGGGGGGGTTGGAGCAGTACTTC.

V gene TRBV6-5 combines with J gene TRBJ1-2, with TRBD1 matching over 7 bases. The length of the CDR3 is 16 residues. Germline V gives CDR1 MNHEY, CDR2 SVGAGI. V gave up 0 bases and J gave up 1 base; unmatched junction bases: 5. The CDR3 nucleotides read TGTGCCAGCAGTTACTCCAACAGGGGTAATAACTATGGCTACACCTTC. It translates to CASSYSNRGNNYGYTF.